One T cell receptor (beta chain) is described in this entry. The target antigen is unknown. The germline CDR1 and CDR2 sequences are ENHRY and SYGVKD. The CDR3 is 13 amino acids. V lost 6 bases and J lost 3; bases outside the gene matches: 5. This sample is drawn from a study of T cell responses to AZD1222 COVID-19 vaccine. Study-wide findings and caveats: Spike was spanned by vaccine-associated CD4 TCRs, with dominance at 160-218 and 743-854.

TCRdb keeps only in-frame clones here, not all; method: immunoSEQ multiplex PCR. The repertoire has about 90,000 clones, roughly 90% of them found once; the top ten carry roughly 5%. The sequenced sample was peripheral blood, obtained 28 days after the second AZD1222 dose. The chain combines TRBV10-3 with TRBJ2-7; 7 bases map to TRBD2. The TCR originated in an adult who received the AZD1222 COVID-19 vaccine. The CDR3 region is CAIRVTSNYEQYF. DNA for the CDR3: TGTGCCATCAGGGTGACTAGCAACTACGAGCAGTACTTC.